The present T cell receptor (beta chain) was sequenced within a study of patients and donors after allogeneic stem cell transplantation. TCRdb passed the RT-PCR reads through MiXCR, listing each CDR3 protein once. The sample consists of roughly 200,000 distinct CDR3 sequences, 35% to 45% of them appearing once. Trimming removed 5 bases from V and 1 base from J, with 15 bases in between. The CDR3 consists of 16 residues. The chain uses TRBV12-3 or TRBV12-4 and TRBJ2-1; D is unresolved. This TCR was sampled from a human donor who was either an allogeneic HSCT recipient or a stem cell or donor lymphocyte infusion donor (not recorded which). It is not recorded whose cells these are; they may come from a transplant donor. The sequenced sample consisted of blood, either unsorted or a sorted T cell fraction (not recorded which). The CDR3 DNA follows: TGTGCCAGCAGTCCGGAATGGGGTGCGTCCTACAATGAGCAGTTCTTC. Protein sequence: CASSPEWGASYNEQFF.